The clone carrying this TCR beta chain was found a few times. Its specificity is unknown. V shed 7 bases, J shed 3 bases, and the junction held 11 bases outside the gene matches. CDR3 length: 16 residues. Germline loops: CDR1 MNHEY, CDR2 SVGAGI. UMIs were added to TCR cDNA along with a universal primer site when it was made by 5'RACE template switching. Using its own MiXCR run on the 5' RACE reads, TCRdb lists one record per CDR3 protein. The data show hundreds of thousands of distinct CDR3 sequences, more than 3% seen once. The data were taken from a study of T cells after yellow fever vaccination. Study-wide results and limits: The appearance of a small share of clonotypes in both CD4 and CD8 compartments was observed. Although the secondary response was weaker, it peaked faster, at day 5 versus 15. Post-booster reappearance was seen for most primary-vaccination clones (nearly 97% CD4, roughly 86% CD8).

V and J are TRBV6-5 and TRBJ2-1; 8 bases map to TRBD2. The sequenced sample was PBMCs, obtained on the day of the yellow fever booster vaccination. This clonotype was sampled from a man aged 18 to 30 who received the YFV17D yellow fever vaccine. Here the CDR3 reads CASTRRTGGVYNEQFF. DNA for the CDR3: TGTGCCAGCACCCGCCGTACGGGGGGGGTCTACAATGAGCAGTTCTTC.